Sequencing of this T cell receptor beta chain was carried out in a study of T cells after yellow fever vaccination (dated by TCRdb to about 2019). About the study as a whole: The SMART-Seq v4 Ultra Low Input RNA kit was used to prepare libraries from fractions with low cell numbers. To track T-cell clones before and after primary and booster YFV17D yellow fever vaccination, bulk TCR alpha and beta repertoires were sequenced longitudinally. Two healthy male donors made up the cohort, one aged 18 to 30 years and the other aged 30 to 40 years. Bulk PBMC replicates and cell subsets were isolated from blood drawn at multiple timepoints before and after both primary and secondary immunization.

Sample treatment or condition, as interpreted from the label and publication: live attenuated yellow fever vaccine strain. At every blood-draw timepoint, two biological replicates of bulk PBMCs were collected. PBMCs were isolated from peripheral blood using a standard Ficoll-Paque protocol. TriZol was used to extract RNA from bulk PBMCs, CD4 and CD8 fractions, and dextramer-positive and dextramer-negative fractions. Sequencing was carried out with an Illumina NovaSeq 6000. TCR cDNA was synthesized by 5'RACE template switching, through which a universal primer site and unique molecular identifiers were introduced. Priming for cDNA synthesis came from both the TCR alpha and TCR beta constant segments. Two PCR steps were used to amplify libraries, with sample barcodes and sequencing adapters being added in the second step. Libraries were sequenced on Illumina HiSeq 2500 (2x100 bp) or NovaSeq (2x150 bp). The authors' analysis ran thus. Demultiplexing of reads and collapsing into UMI consensus sequences were performed with MIGEC, and V(D)J alignment was carried out with MiXCR. Vaccine-responding clonotypes were defined with edgeR using replicate PBMC samples, requiring FDR below 0.01 and a log2 fold change above 5 up to day 15. Bulk clonotypes were assigned CD4 or CD8 identity according to which sequenced CD4 or CD8 repertoire held them at higher abundance. In-frame beta chains were kept once TCRdb had trimmed the public reads at Q25 with fastp and called clones with MiXCR. CDR3 protein sequences are deduplicated, and each keeps its most common genes and DNA. TCRdb's processing, not the authors', yielded these V and J calls. The sample yields around 320,000 distinct CDR3 sequences; 3.5% to 5% were counted once. Jointly, the top ten make up roughly 19% of the sample.

To note about this clonotype: No antigen is known for it. Base qualities are not at hand, and no much larger clone is one base apart.

Trimming takes 8 bases from V and 7 bases from J, and the germline ends sit 12 bases apart. According to the germline V gene, CDR1 reads SQVTM and CDR2 reads ANQGSEA. Counted from cysteine to phenylalanine, this CDR3 has 10 amino acids. The only DNA kept is the CDR3, 30 bases in frame from the first base. The investigation overall reported the following: Because the study included only a couple of donors, the extent to which the findings can be generalized is limited. A small share of clonotypes occurred in both CD4 and CD8 compartments, likely arising from convergent recombination. After the booster, most clones that had expanded after primary vaccination were detected again (approximately 95% of CD4 and about 88% of CD8), suggesting broad maintenance of memory. The secondary T-cell response was weaker than the primary response but faster, peaking on day 5 instead of day 15. Because abundant contaminating clonotypes from the bulk population could be contained in FACS-sorted repertoires, computational filtering was required.

This chain is built from TRBV29-1 and TRBJ2-7; the D segment is perhaps TRBD1 or TRBD2, each sharing 5 matched bases. This receptor was identified in a man younger than 30 who received the YFV17D yellow fever vaccine. This specimen consisted of PBMCs, obtained 15 days after the yellow fever booster vaccination. The DNA sequence reads TGCAGCATGTTGGGGGATGAGCAGTACTTC. Translated, it gives CSMLGDEQYF.